This TCR beta chain came from a study of beta chain features in type 1 diabetes. Study-wide results and caveats: For Type 1 diabetes patients, all four CD4+ subsets carried TCRB CDR3s that were moderately but significantly shorter.

About this clone: Antigen specificity is unknown.

Trimming at V came to 2 bases and at J to 7 bases, leaving 8 bases not matched to a gene. The length of the CDR3 is 15 residues. Germline CDR1 and CDR2: MNHEY and SMNVEV (reference sequence). Reverse transcribing all isolated RNA meant expressed TCRB transcripts were sequenced. Clones were sequenced by immunoSEQ multiplex PCR, and TCRdb holds only the in-frame ones, with some missing. Of about 160,000 clones in the sample, approximately 10% are singletons; the top ten hold 0.7%. Sequenced: central memory CD4+ T cells from blood. This clonotype originated in a young woman with type 1 diabetes. The V call is TRBV27, the J call TRBJ2-7; 10 nucleotides match TRBD1. The DNA for the CDR3 is TGTGCCAGCAGTTTACGAAGACAGGGGGCTGGGGAGCAGTACTTC. It specifies CASSLRRQGAGEQYF.